Here is one TCR beta chain with its context. Its cognate antigen is unknown. According to the study, TCR beta libraries were built with iRepertoire HTBI primers and CDR3-region Arm-PCR. MiXCR, applied by TCRdb to the multiplex PCR reads, yields one record per CDR3 protein. Among over 450,000 distinct CDR3 sequences listed, about 12% were seen once. This record comes from a study of regulatory T cells in long-lasting Graves disease. Findings of the study overall: Gene preferences differed: TRBV28, TRBJ1-2, TRBJ2-5 in persistent cases.

Documented time point: newly diagnosed GD, antithyroid drugs for less than 3 months. Preparation of the TCR library used RNA extracted from PBMCs. The V and J ends lost 6 bases and 0 bases respectively, with 16 bases between them. CDR1 is WSHSY, CDR2 SAAADI, per germline. This CDR3 spans 16 amino acids. In addition, the sample was reused for a study of T cells in Graves' hyperthyroidism and ophthalmopathy.

The rearrangement uses TRBV10-2 and TRBJ2-3, with D possibly being TRBD2 (6 bases). The TCR comes from a woman aged 25 to 45 with Graves disease. Sequences were derived from peripheral blood mononuclear cells (PBMCs), sampled at new diagnosis, from a patient treated with antithyroid drugs. CDR3 amino acids: CASRETGLRSTDTQYF. For the CDR3, the DNA is TGCGCCAGCAGGGAGACGGGACTCCGGAGCACAGATACGCAGTATTTT.